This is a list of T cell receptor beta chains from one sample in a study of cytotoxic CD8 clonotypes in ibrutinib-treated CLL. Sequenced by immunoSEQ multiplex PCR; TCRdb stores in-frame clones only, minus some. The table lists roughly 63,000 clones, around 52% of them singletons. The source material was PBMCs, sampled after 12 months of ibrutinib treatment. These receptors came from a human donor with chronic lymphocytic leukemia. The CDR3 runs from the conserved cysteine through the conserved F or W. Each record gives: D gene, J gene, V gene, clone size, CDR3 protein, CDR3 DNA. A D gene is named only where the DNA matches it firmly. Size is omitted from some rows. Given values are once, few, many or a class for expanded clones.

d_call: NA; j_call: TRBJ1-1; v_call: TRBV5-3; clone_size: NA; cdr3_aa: CARSPRGLENTEAFF; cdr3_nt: TGTGCCAGAAGCCCCCGGGGCTTGGAAAACACTGAAGCTTTCTTT
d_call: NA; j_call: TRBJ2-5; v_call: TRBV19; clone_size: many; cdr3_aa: CATNSGLQETQYF; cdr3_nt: TGTGCCACCAACAGCGGACTCCAAGAGACCCAGTACTTC
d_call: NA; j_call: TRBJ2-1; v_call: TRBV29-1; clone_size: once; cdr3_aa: CSVEVGSNEQFF; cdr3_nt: TGCAGCGTTGAGGTGGGATCCAATGAGCAGTTCTTC
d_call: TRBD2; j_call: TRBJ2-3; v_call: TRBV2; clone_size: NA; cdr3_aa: CASSEEGLGDTQYF; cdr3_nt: TGTGCCAGCAGTGAGGAGGGACTAGGGGATACGCAGTATTTT
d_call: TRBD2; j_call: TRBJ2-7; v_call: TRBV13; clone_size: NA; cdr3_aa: CASSPSGGKRPYEQYF; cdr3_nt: TGTGCCAGCAGCCCCTCGGGGGGAAAACGACCCTACGAGCAGTACTTC
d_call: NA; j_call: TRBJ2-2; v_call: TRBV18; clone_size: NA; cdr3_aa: CASSSDNTGELFF; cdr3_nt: TGTGCCAGCTCATCGGATAACACCGGGGAGCTGTTTTTT
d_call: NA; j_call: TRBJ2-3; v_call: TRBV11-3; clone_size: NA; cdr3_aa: CASSLGGGTPDTQYF; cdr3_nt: TGTGCCAGCAGCTTAGGAGGTGGCACCCCAGATACGCAGTATTTT
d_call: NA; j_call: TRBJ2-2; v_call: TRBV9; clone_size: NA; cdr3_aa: CASSVDVGELFF; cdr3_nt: TGTGCCAGCAGCGTAGATGTCGGGGAGCTGTTTTTT
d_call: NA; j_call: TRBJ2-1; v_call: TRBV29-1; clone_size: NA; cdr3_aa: CSVEHNSYNEQFF; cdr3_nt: TGCAGCGTTGAACATAACTCCTACAATGAGCAGTTCTTC
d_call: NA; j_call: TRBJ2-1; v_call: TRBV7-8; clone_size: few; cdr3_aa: CASSLVRGASSYNEQFF; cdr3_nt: TGTGCCAGCAGCTTAGTTAGGGGGGCGTCATCCTACAATGAGCAGTTCTTC
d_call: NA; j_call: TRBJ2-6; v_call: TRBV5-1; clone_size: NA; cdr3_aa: CASSFKAGQLWGANVLTF; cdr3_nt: TGCGCCAGCAGCTTTAAAGCGGGCCAGCTCTGGGGGGCCAACGTCCTGACTTTC
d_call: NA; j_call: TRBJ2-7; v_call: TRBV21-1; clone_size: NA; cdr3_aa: CASSKAHYGSEAYEQYF; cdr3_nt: TGTGCCAGCAGCAAAGCGCATTACGGAAGCGAGGCCTACGAGCAGTACTTC
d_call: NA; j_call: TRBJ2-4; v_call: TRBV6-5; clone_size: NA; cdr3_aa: CASSQLAKNIQYF; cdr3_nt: TGTGCCAGCAGCCAACTAGCCAAAAACATTCAGTACTTC
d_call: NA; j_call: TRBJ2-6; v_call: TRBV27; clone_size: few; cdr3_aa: CASSFIGGSGANVLTF; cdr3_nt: TGTGCCAGCAGTTTTATCGGCGGCTCTGGGGCCAACGTCCTGACTTTC
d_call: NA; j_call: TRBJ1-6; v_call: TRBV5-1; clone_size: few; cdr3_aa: CASSLGTQGSGSPLHF; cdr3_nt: TGCGCCAGCAGCTTGGGGACTCAGGGAAGTGGATCACCCCTCCACTTT
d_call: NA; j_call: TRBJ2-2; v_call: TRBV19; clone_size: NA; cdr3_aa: CASSMDIGRANTGELFF; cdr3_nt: TGTGCCAGTAGTATGGACATTGGACGGGCGAACACCGGGGAGCTGTTTTTT
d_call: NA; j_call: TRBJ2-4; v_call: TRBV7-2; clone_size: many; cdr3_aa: CASSRGENIQYF; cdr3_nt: TGTGCCAGCAGCCGTGGGGAAAACATTCAGTACTTC
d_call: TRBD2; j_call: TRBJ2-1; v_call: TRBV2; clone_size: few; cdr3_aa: CASSERTSQYNEQFF; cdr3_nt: TGTGCCAGCAGTGAGAGGACTAGCCAATACAATGAGCAGTTCTTC
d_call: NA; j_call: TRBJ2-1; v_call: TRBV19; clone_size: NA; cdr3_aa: CASSPPGMGNEQFF; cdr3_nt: TGTGCCAGTAGTCCCCCAGGAATGGGGAATGAGCAGTTCTTC
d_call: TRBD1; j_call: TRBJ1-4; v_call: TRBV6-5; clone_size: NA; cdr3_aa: CASSLGTGLVNEKLFF; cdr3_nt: TGTGCCAGCAGTTTAGGGACAGGGCTTGTTAATGAAAAACTGTTTTTT
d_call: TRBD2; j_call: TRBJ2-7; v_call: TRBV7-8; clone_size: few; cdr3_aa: CASSLVASGSYEQYF; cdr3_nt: TGTGCCAGCAGCTTAGTGGCTAGCGGGTCCTACGAGCAGTACTTC
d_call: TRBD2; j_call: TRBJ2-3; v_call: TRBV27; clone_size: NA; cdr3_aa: CASIRLAGGGFTDTQYF; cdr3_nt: TGTGCCAGCATAAGACTAGCGGGGGGGGGATTCACAGATACGCAGTATTTT
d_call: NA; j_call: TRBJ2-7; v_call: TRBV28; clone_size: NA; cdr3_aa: CASSFAEGDYEQYF; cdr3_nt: TGTGCCAGCAGCTTCGCGGAGGGGGACTACGAGCAGTACTTC
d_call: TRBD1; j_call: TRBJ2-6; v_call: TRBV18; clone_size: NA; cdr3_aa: CASSAGTGVSGANVLTF; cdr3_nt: TGTGCCAGCTCTGCCGGGACAGGGGTGTCTGGGGCCAACGTCCTGACTTTC
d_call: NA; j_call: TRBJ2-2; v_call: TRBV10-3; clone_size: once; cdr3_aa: CAISEFGELFF; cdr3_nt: TGTGCCATCAGTGAATTCGGGGAGCTGTTTTTT
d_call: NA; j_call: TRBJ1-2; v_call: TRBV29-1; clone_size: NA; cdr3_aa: CSVDQQGHYGYTF; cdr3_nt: TGCAGCGTTGATCAACAGGGCCACTATGGCTACACCTTC
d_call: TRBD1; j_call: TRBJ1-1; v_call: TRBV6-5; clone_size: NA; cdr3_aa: CASSRDRDEAFF; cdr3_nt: TGTGCCAGCAGTCGGGACAGGGACGAAGCTTTCTTT
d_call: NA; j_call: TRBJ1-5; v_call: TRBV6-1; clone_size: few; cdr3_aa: CASSELPESEAFNQPQHF; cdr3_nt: TGTGCCAGCAGTGAGCTTCCGGAGTCGGAGGCATTCAATCAGCCCCAGCATTTT
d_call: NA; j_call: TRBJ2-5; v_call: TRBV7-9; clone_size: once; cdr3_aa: CASGRSIQETQYF; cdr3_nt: TGTGCCAGTGGACGAAGCATCCAAGAGACCCAGTACTTC
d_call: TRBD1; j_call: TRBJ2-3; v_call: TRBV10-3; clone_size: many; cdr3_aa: CAITGQSTDTQYF; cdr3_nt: TGTGCCATCACGGGACAGTCCACAGATACGCAGTATTTT
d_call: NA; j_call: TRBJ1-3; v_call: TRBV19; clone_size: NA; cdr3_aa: CASRGWIRTESSGNTIYF; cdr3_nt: TGTGCCAGTCGCGGATGGATCAGGACTGAGAGCTCTGGAAACACCATATATTTT
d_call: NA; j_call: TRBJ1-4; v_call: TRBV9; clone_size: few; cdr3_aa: CASSPGQRNEKLFF; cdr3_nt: TGTGCCAGCAGCCCCGGACAGAGAAATGAAAAACTGTTTTTT
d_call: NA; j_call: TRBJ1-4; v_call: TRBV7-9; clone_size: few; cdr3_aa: CASSLASQISTNEKLFF; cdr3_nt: TGTGCCAGCAGCTTAGCGAGTCAGATCTCAACTAATGAAAAACTGTTTTTT